This T cell receptor beta chain was observed in a study of cytomegalovirus exposure and HLA in healthy donors. Remarks on this clone: Its antigen remains unknown.

Findings of the study overall: For most TCR beta V segments, an earlier analysis put the productive rate at about 90% or about 30% of the time. Some segments of the V type, notably TRBV6-2 and TRBV6-3, were excluded as indistinguishable. In most subjects, TCR beta sequences reportedly gave accurate predictions of HLA-A and HLA-B alleles. In a later analysis, the majority of CMV-associated beta chains seemingly showed HLA restriction.

Use of 60 Vbeta and 13 Jbeta primers characterized the PCR. Clones were read by immunoSEQ multiplex PCR, and TCRdb kept only the in-frame ones, dropping some. The sample lists approximately 100,000 clones, 75% to 80% seen once, with 10% to 15% in the top ten. Losses at the gene ends were 7 bases for V and 5 bases for J; bases not matched to a gene: 10. CDR3 length: 14 residues. The V gene's germline CDR1 is SNHLY and CDR2 FYNNEI. This receptor was identified in a middle-aged woman in good health and CMV-seropositive. The chain links TRBV2 to TRBJ1-2; 7 bases agree with TRBD1. The specimen was PBMCs. The CDR3 DNA sequence: TGTGCCAGCACACCCCAGACAGGGATTTATGGCTACACCTTC. It translates to CASTPQTGIYGYTF.